The 9 T cell receptor beta chains below were found in one sample sequenced in a study of blood T cell repertoires in COVID-19. Sequencing used immunoSEQ multiplex PCR; TCRdb keeps in-frame clones, though not all of them. The sample holds over 200,000 clones; about 90% are singletons and the top ten take 0.95% to 1.5%. The sequencing input was PBMCs or T cells enriched from blood (not recorded which). The source of these receptors is a man aged 25 to 40 who had recovered from COVID-19.

The genes are TRBV3-1 (or the pseudogene TRBV3-2) and TRBJ1-1, with D perhaps TRBD1 (5 bases). V was shortened by 4 bases and J by 1 base, with 10 bases between the two germline ends. Germline loops: CDR1 LGHDT, CDR2 YNNKEL (reference sequence). The length of the CDR3 is 14 residues. As DNA, the CDR3 is TGTGCCAGCAGCCCTAGTACAGGGAACACTGAAGCTTTCTTT. It specifies CASSPSTGNTEAFF.

The CDR3 nucleotides read TGTGCCAGCAGCTTTGGTCCTACTTTGGAGGACCCCTACGAGCAGTACTTC. This encodes CASSFGPTLEDPYEQYF. J is TRBJ2-7 and V is TRBV11-2; maybe TRBD2 (5 bases). Germline V gene lookup returns CDR1 SGHAT and CDR2 FQNNGV. CDR3 size: 17 residues. V gave up 3 bases and J gave up 2 bases, with 20 bases separating them. The whole variable domain, filled in from reference TRBV11-2 and TRBJ2-7, reads EAGVAQSPRYKIIEKRQSVAFWCNPISGHATLYWYQQILGQGPKLLIQFQNNGVVDDSQLPKDRFSAERLKGVDSTLKIQPAKLEDSAVYLCASSFGPTLEDPYEQYFGPGTRLTVT.

This sequence joins TRBV19 and TRBJ2-7; a weak D match, TRBD2 (6 bases). The CDR3 spans 13 residues. Germline V CDR1 and CDR2: LNHDA, SQIVND (reference sequence). Trimming removed 4 bases from V and 2 bases from J, with 9 bases in between. The CDR3 region has the DNA TGTGCCAGTAGTACGCGGGACGCCTACGAGCAGTACTTC. Protein product: CASSTRDAYEQYF.

The rearrangement uses TRBV6-6 and TRBJ2-6, with 10 nucleotides matching TRBD1. J lost 0 bases, V lost 6 bases, and 5 bases had no gene match. Germline assignment: CDR1 MNHNY and CDR2 SVGAGI (reference sequence). The CDR3 has 17 residues. The DNA for the CDR3 is TGTGCCAGCAGCCGACAGGGGGCTTACTCTGGGGCCAACGTCCTGACTTTC. Translation gives CASSRQGAYSGANVLTF.

V and J are TRBV28 and TRBJ2-1, with 7 bases aligning to TRBD2. The CDR3 has 13 amino acids. The J segment lost 5 bases and the V segment lost 6 bases, leaving 4 bases of the junction unmatched. The germline V gene has CDR1 MDHEN and CDR2 SYDVKM. Written as DNA, the CDR3 is TGTGCCAGCAGAGGGGAGGGGCACAATGAGCAGTTCTTC. Translating it yields CASRGEGHNEQFF.

The chain joins TRBV10-1 to TRBJ2-3, with D perhaps TRBD1 (6 bases). The ends were cut back, 5 bases at V and 3 bases at J, with 12 bases in the middle. CDR3 length equals 14 residues. Looked up from germline, CDR1 is WNHNN and CDR2 is SYGVQD (reference sequence). The DNA for the CDR3 is TGCGCCAGCAGTCCAACAGGGAGAACAGATACGCAGTATTTT. Amino acids: CASSPTGRTDTQYF.

This rearrangement joins TRBV29-1 to TRBJ2-3; 9 nucleotides match TRBD2. This CDR3 spans 15 amino acids. With 7 bases clipped from V and 3 bases from J, the junction kept 11 bases outside the gene matches. Germline CDR1 reads SQVTM; CDR2 reads ANQGSEA. The DNA for the CDR3 is TGCAGCGCCGTCTTTGCGGGAGGGCGGACAGATACGCAGTATTTT. Translation: CSAVFAGGRTDTQYF.

This sequence joins TRBV4-3 and TRBJ1-4; TRBD1 might be the D (5 bases). V lost 5 bases and J 2 bases, leaving 15 bases between the germline ends. The CDR3 length is 16 residues. Germline values: CDR1 LGHNA, CDR2 YSLEER. The CDR3 DNA sequence: TGCGCCAGCAGCTCTGAAGGTGGGGGGACTAATGAAAAACTGTTTTTT. Protein product: CASSSEGGGTNEKLFF.

The chain carries TRBV24-1 and TRBJ2-1; 10 nucleotides line up with TRBD2. The germline gives CDR1 KGHDR, CDR2 SFDVKD. CDR3 length: 16 amino acids. With 0 bases clipped from V and 9 bases from J, the junction kept 7 bases outside the gene matches. Here the CDR3 DNA reads TGTGCCACCAGTGATTTGATGCCTAGCGGGAGAGGTGAGCAGTTCTTC. Its protein is CATSDLMPSGRGEQFF.